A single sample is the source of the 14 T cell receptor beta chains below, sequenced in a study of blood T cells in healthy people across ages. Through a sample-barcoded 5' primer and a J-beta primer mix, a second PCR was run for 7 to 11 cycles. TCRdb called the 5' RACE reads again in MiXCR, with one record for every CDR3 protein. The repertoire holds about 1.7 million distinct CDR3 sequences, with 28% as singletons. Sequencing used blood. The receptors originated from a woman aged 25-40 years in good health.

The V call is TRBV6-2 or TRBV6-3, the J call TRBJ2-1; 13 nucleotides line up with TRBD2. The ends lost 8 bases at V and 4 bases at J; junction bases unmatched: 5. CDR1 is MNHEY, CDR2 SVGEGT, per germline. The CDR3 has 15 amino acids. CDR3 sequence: CASGTSGVGYNEQFF. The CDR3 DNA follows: TGTGCCAGCGGGACTAGCGGGGTGGGGTACAATGAGCAGTTCTTC.

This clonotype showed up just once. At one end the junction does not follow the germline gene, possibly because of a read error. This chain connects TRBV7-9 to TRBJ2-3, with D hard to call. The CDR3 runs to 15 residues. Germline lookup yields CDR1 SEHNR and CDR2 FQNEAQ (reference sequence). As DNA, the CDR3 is TGTGCCAGCAGCCGTGATAGGGTAGACACAGACACGCAGTATTTT. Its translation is CASSRDRVDTDTQYF.

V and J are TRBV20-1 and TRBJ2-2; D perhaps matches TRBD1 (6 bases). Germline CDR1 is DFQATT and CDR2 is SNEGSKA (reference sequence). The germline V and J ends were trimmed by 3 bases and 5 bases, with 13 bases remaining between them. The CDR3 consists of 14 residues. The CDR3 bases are TGCAGTGCTAGGAGGCAGGGGAAAACCGGGGAGCTGTTTTTT. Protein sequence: CSARRQGKTGELFF.

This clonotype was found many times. The DNA for the CDR3 is TGTGCCAGCAGCTTAACGGGGGGGAAGAGGGAGACCCAGTACTTC. Translation gives CASSLTGGKRETQYF. This chain uses TRBV7-3 with TRBJ2-5; TRBD2 matches 7 bases. V lost 0 bases and J lost 5; bases outside the gene matches: 6. This CDR3 has 15 amino acids. Per the germline V gene, CDR1 is SGHTA and CDR2 is FQGTGA. The full variable domain, completed using reference TRBV7-3 and TRBJ2-5, is GAGVSQTPSNKVTEKGKYVELRCDPISGHTALYWYRQSLGQGPEFLIYFQGTGAADDSGLPNDRFFAVRPEGSVSTLKIQRTERGDSAVYLCASSLTGGKRETQYFGPGTRLLVL.

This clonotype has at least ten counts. This CDR3 reads CAISESQGVGSYNEQFF. In DNA form, the CDR3 reads TGTGCCATCAGTGAGTCTCAAGGGGTCGGGTCCTACAATGAGCAGTTCTTC. This chain connects TRBV10-3 to TRBJ2-1, with a weak D call TRBD1 (5 bases). V was shortened by 0 bases and J by 1 base, with 13 bases between the two germline ends. The germline V gene has CDR1 ENHRY and CDR2 SYGVKD. The CDR3 consists of 17 residues.

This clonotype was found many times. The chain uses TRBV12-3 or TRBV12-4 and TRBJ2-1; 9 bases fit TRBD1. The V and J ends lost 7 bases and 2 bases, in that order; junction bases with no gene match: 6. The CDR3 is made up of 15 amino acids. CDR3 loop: CASTQTGGAYNEQFF. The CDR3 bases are TGTGCCAGCACCCAAACAGGGGGCGCCTACAATGAGCAGTTCTTC.

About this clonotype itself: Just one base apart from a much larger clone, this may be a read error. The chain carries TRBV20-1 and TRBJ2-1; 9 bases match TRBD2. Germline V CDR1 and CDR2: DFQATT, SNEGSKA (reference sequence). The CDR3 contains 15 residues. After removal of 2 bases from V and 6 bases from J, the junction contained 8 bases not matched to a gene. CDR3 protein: CSARIAGAACNEQFF. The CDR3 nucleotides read TGCAGTGCTAGAATAGCGGGAGCCGCCTGCAATGAGCAGTTCTTC.

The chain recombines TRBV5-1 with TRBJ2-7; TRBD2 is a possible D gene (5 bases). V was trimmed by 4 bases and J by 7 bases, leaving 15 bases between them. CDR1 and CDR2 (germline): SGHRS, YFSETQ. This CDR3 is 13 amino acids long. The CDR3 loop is CASSPGFMGEQYF. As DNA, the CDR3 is TGCGCCAGCAGCCCGGGATTTATGGGGGAGCAGTACTTC.

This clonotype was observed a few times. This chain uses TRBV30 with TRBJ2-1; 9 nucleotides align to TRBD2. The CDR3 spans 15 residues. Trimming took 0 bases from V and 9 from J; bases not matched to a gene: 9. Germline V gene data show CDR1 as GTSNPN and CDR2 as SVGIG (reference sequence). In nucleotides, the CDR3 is TGTGCCTGGAGTGTTGGTCTAGCGGGACTTTTTGAGCAGTTCTTC. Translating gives CAWSVGLAGLFEQFF.

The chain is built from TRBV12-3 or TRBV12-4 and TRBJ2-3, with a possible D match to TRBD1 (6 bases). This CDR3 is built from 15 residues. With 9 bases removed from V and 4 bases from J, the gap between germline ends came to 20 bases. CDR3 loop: CASSGGYGRADTQYF. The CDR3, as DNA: TGTGCCAGTAGTGGGGGCTACGGGCGGGCAGATACGCAGTATTTT.

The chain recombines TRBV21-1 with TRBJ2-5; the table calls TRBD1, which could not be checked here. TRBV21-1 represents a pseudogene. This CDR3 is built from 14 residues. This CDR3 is CASSKPKWAQEQYF. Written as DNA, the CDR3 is TGTGCCAGCAGCAAACCTAAGTGGGCGCAGGAGCAGTACTTC.

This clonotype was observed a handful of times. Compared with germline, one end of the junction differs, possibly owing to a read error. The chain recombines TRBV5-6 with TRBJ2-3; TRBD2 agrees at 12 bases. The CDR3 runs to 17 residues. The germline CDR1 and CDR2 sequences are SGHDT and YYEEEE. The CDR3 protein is CANSFDRTSGVLDTQYF. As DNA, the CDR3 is TGTGCCAACAGCTTCGACCGGACTAGCGGGGTTCTGGATACGCAGTATTTT.

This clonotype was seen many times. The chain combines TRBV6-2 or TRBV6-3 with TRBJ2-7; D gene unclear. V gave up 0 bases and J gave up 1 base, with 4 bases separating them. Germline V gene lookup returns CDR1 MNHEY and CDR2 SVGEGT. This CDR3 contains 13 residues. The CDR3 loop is CASSYSGSYEQYF. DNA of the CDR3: TGTGCCAGCAGTTACTCGGGGTCCTACGAGCAGTACTTC.

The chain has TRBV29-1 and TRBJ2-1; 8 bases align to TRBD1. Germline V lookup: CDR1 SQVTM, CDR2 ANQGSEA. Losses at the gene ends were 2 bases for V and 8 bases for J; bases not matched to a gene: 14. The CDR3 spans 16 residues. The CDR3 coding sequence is TGCAGCGTTGAAAGGTATCGGGACAGGAGGTTATATGAGCAGTTCTTC. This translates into CSVERYRDRRLYEQFF.